This T cell receptor beta chain was captured by sequencing in a study of T cells in Graves' hyperthyroidism and ophthalmopathy. In this sample, this clonotype turned up a few times. Germline V gene data show CDR1 as SGHVS and CDR2 as FQNEAQ. Trimming pared 5 bases from V and 3 bases from J, leaving 13 bases between. The CDR3 is 15 amino acids. Amplification yielded TCR beta CDR3 regions, with RNA transcripts as the source. The TCR CDR3 first-round RT-PCR relied on the HTBI primer set. TCRdb fed the multiplex PCR reads into MiXCR, producing one record per CDR3 protein. Here the sample spans fewer than 400,000 distinct CDR3 sequences, 20% to 25% being singletons.

This TCR derives from a man aged 50 to 59 with Graves' hyperthyroidism. This chain connects TRBV7-8 to TRBJ1-4; the D gene is possibly TRBD1 (6 bases). The specimen was blood. The CDR3 DNA reads TGTGCCAGCAGCCCCACAGGGCGGGCTAATGAAAAACTGTTTTTT. Its translation: CASSPTGRANEKLFF. Full variable domain (rest looked up from reference TRBV7-8 and TRBJ1-4): GAGVSQSPRYKVAKRGQDVALRCDPISGHVSLFWYQQALGQGPEFLTYFQNEAQLDKSGLPSDRFFAERPEGSVSTLKIQRTQQEDSAVYLCASSPTGRANEKLFFGSGTQLSVL.